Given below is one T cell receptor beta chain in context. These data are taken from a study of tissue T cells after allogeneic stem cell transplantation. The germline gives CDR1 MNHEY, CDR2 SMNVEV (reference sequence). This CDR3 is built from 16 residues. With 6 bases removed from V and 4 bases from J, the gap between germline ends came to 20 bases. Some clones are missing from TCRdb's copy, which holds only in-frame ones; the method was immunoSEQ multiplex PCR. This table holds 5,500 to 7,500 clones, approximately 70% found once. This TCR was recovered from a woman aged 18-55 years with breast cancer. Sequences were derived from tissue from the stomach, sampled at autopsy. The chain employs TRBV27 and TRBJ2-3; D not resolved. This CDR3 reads CASRSLDPGHPDTQYF. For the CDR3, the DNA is TGTGCCAGCAGATCCCTCGACCCAGGCCACCCAGATACGCAGTATTTT.